A selection of T cell receptor beta chains follows, all from one sample in a study of cytomegalovirus exposure and HLA in healthy donors. Clones were sequenced by immunoSEQ multiplex PCR, and TCRdb holds only the in-frame ones, with some missing. The sample shows about 110,000 clones, 70% to 80% of them seen only once. The sample comprised PBMCs. Every receptor here comes from a boy aged 5-17 years in good health and CMV-seronegative. Both conserved end residues are part of each CDR3. Each record gives: clone size, J gene, D gene, V gene, CDR3 protein, CDR3 DNA. D genes are given only for firm matches. Rows may omit the clone size; those that give it use once, few, many or a size class.

>NA|TRBJ2-7|NA|TRBV5-1
CASSSDRSTYEQYF
TGCGCCAGCAGCTCCGACAGGAGTACCTACGAGCAGTACTTC
>NA|TRBJ1-5|NA|TRBV7-9
CASSPQGGNQPQHF
TGTGCCAGCAGCCCACAGGGTGGCAATCAGCCCCAGCATTTT
>medium-sized|TRBJ1-4|TRBD1|TRBV28
CASSSSGTGYGNEKLFF
TGTGCCAGCAGTTCATCCGGGACAGGGTATGGGAATGAAAAACTGTTTTTT
>NA|TRBJ1-2|NA|TRBV25-1
CASRGGGHSGLDGYTF
TGTGCCAGCAGGGGGGGAGGACACTCGGGATTGGATGGCTACACCTTC
>NA|TRBJ1-1|TRBD1|TRBV15
CATSRPPTGGRAEAFF
TGTGCCACCAGCAGACCACCCACAGGGGGCAGGGCTGAAGCTTTCTTT
>few|TRBJ2-1|NA|TRBV4-2
CASSQDLGDYNEQFF
TGTGCCAGCAGCCAAGATCTAGGGGACTACAATGAGCAGTTCTTC
>NA|TRBJ2-1|TRBD2|TRBV6-5
CASSRGVEQFF
TGTGCCAGCAGCCGGGGGGTCGAGCAGTTCTTC
>NA|TRBJ2-4|TRBD2|TRBV5-1
CASSLVLAGVAKNIQYF
TGCGCCAGCAGCTTGGTACTAGCGGGCGTAGCCAAAAACATTCAGTACTTC
>NA|TRBJ1-5|NA|TRBV4-3
CASSQGLGEAGQPQHF
TGCGCCAGCAGCCAAGGCCTCGGGGAGGCCGGTCAGCCCCAGCATTTT
>NA|TRBJ1-2|NA|TRBV30
CAWITIQGAWNGYTF
TGTGCCTGGATTACGATACAAGGGGCATGGAATGGCTACACCTTC
>NA|TRBJ1-1|NA|TRBV19
CASSARTALNTEAFF
TGTGCCAGTAGTGCCCGGACAGCCCTTAACACTGAAGCTTTCTTT
>NA|TRBJ2-7|TRBD1|TRBV5-6
CASSLARGNYEQYF
TGTGCCAGCAGCTTGGCCAGGGGGAACTACGAGCAGTACTTC
>NA|TRBJ1-1|TRBD1|TRBV28
CASRIGQEGPEAFF
TGTGCCAGCAGGATCGGACAGGAAGGACCTGAAGCTTTCTTT
>NA|TRBJ2-1|NA|TRBV28
CASSLWGAGGSNEQFF
TGTGCCAGCAGTTTATGGGGGGCAGGGGGGTCCAATGAGCAGTTCTTC
>NA|TRBJ2-3|NA|TRBV6-1
CASSTMTRPDTQYF
TGTGCCAGCAGCACCATGACTAGGCCAGATACGCAGTATTTT
>NA|TRBJ2-7|NA|TRBV5-6
CASSSGQGIYEQYF
TGTGCCAGCAGCTCCGGGCAGGGAATCTACGAGCAGTACTTC
>NA|TRBJ1-2|NA|TRBV11-3
CASSLEGPGNYGYTF
TGTGCCAGCAGCTTAGAAGGGCCGGGAAACTATGGCTACACCTTC
>NA|TRBJ2-2|TRBD2|TRBV2
CASRREITGELFF
TGTGCCAGCAGGCGGGAGATTACCGGGGAGCTGTTTTTT
>few|TRBJ2-2|NA|TRBV21-1
CASSKKGLNTGELFF
TGTGCCAGCAGCAAAAAGGGACTTAACACCGGGGAGCTGTTTTTT
>once|TRBJ2-5|TRBD2|TRBV28
CANLTGTSGRPRETQYF
TGTGCCAACTTAACCGGGACTAGCGGGAGGCCGCGAGAGACCCAGTACTTC
>NA|TRBJ1-1|NA|TRBV29-1
CSPYLIRQTKSNTEAFF
TGCAGCCCATACTTAATCCGACAGACAAAGTCGAACACTGAAGCTTTCTTT
>NA|TRBJ2-3|TRBD1|TRBV6-5
CASSLGQGTSTDTQYF
TGTGCCAGCAGTTTGGGACAGGGAACAAGCACAGATACGCAGTATTTT
>NA|TRBJ1-1|NA|TRBV30
CAWRKGELDTEAFF
TGTGCCTGGCGCAAGGGAGAGTTGGACACTGAAGCTTTCTTT
>NA|TRBJ2-1|TRBD2|TRBV29-1
CSGTSGGPLYYNEQFF
TGCAGCGGGACTAGCGGGGGGCCACTTTACTACAATGAGCAGTTCTTC
>NA|TRBJ2-3|TRBD2|TRBV6-1
CASSEASPGGPDTQYF
TGTGCCAGCAGTGAAGCTTCCCCGGGAGGGCCAGATACGCAGTATTTT
>once|TRBJ1-5|NA|TRBV7-2
CASSLEGGQPQHF
TGTGCCAGCAGCTTAGAGGGAGGGCAGCCCCAGCATTTT
>NA|TRBJ2-1|NA|TRBV5-6
CASSSYQGTAYNEQFF
TGTGCCAGCAGCTCATACCAGGGGACCGCCTACAATGAGCAGTTCTTC
>NA|TRBJ1-2|NA|TRBV6-1
CASSPGQNYGYTF
TGTGCCAGCAGTCCTGGACAGAACTATGGCTACACCTTC
>NA|TRBJ2-7|TRBD1|TRBV29-1
CSAGTASAYEQYF
TGCAGCGCAGGGACAGCGAGCGCCTACGAGCAGTACTTC
>NA|TRBJ1-4|NA|TRBV6-5
CASSPDIATNEKLFF
TGTGCCAGCAGTCCCGACATAGCAACTAATGAAAAACTGTTTTTT
>NA|TRBJ2-5|TRBD2|TRBV27
CASSAAGREETQYF
TGTGCCAGCAGTGCAGCGGGGCGCGAAGAGACCCAGTACTTC
>few|TRBJ1-3|NA|TRBV28
CASSLVTTSGNTIYF
TGTGCCAGCAGTTTAGTGACAACGTCTGGAAACACCATATATTTT
>NA|TRBJ2-1|NA|TRBV4-3
CASSPTESSYNEQFF
TGCGCCAGCAGCCCAACGGAGAGCTCCTACAATGAGCAGTTCTTC
>few|TRBJ2-1|TRBD2|TRBV19
CASSKLAGDNEQFF
TGTGCCAGTAGTAAACTAGCGGGGGACAATGAGCAGTTCTTC
>NA|TRBJ2-1|TRBD2|TRBV6-4
CASTPLAGLSSYNEQFF
TGTGCCAGCACCCCCCTAGCGGGGCTTAGCTCCTACAATGAGCAGTTCTTC
>NA|TRBJ2-7|NA|TRBV27
CASSFSPHRLSEQYF
TGTGCCAGCAGTTTCTCCCCTCACCGGTTGAGCGAGCAGTACTTC
>NA|TRBJ2-2|NA|TRBV28
CASSLGLWGGELFF
TGTGCCAGCAGTTTGGGGCTATGGGGCGGGGAGCTGTTTTTT
>NA|TRBJ2-7|NA|TRBV9
CASSAGTDYEQYF
TGTGCCAGCAGCGCCGGGACTGACTACGAGCAGTACTTC
>NA|TRBJ2-7|TRBD1|TRBV5-6
CASSWEGQGRYEQYF
TGTGCCAGCAGCTGGGAGGGACAGGGGAGATACGAGCAGTACTTC
>NA|TRBJ2-1|NA|TRBV2
CASSEAGGEVDEQFF
TGTGCCAGCAGTGAAGCAGGGGGGGAGGTGGATGAGCAGTTCTTC
>NA|TRBJ2-1|TRBD1|TRBV5-6
CASSSWTGSRKQFF
TGTGCCAGCAGCTCCTGGACAGGGTCGAGGAAGCAGTTCTTC
>NA|TRBJ2-1|TRBD1|TRBV7-9
CASSPWTGVLAGEQFF
TGTGCCAGCAGCCCCTGGACAGGGGTTCTGGCTGGTGAGCAGTTCTTC
>NA|TRBJ2-7|NA|TRBV10-3
CAAQPISGGDEQYF
TGTGCCGCCCAACCCATTAGCGGTGGGGACGAGCAGTACTTC
>NA|TRBJ1-2|TRBD1|TRBV5-1
CASSFGQGSYTF
TGCGCCAGCAGCTTCGGACAGGGTAGTTACACCTTC
>NA|TRBJ2-3|TRBD2|TRBV6-1
CASSEPGRADTQYF
TGTGCCAGCAGTGAGCCAGGGAGGGCAGATACGCAGTATTTT
>NA|TRBJ2-5|NA|TRBV2
CASTSGGYQETQYF
TGTGCCAGCACGAGCGGTGGGTACCAAGAGACCCAGTACTTC
>NA|TRBJ1-4|NA|TRBV18
CARGEKLFF
TGTGCGCGAGGGGAAAAACTGTTTTTT
>NA|TRBJ2-5|NA|TRBV5-1
CASSFGVRQETQYF
TGCGCCAGCAGCTTTGGAGTTAGACAAGAGACCCAGTACTTC
>NA|TRBJ1-3|TRBD1|TRBV6-1
CASRLTGVGNTIYF
TGTGCCAGCAGGCTGACAGGGGTGGGAAACACCATATATTTT
>NA|TRBJ2-1|TRBD2|TRBV7-9
CASSSRGAGVNNEQFF
TGTGCCAGCAGCTCCAGGGGAGCGGGAGTTAACAATGAGCAGTTCTTC
>once|TRBJ2-7|TRBD2|TRBV2
CASSDPGGGVLGEQYF
TGTGCCAGCAGTGATCCCGGCGGGGGGGTCCTCGGCGAGCAGTACTTC
>NA|TRBJ2-7|TRBD2|TRBV7-8
CASSLREVVGEQYF
TGTGCCAGCAGCTTGCGGGAGGTTGTCGGTGAGCAGTACTTC
>few|TRBJ1-1|TRBD1|TRBV28
CASSLGQGSTEAFF
TGTGCCAGCAGTTTAGGACAGGGGAGCACTGAAGCTTTCTTT
>NA|TRBJ2-1|NA|TRBV4-1
CASSQGSLRDSGSFF
TGCGCCAGCAGCCAAGGGAGCCTCCGGGACAGCGGGTCGTTCTTC
>NA|TRBJ2-7|TRBD2|TRBV5-1
CASSPAPSAGEWYEQYF
TGCGCCAGCAGCCCGGCCCCCTCAGCGGGAGAATGGTACGAGCAGTACTTC
>NA|TRBJ2-3|NA|TRBV27
CASSTPQGTDTQYF
TGTGCCAGCAGTACGCCCCAGGGCACAGATACGCAGTATTTT
>NA|TRBJ2-3|NA|TRBV29-1
CSVPGGGSTDTQYF
TGCAGCGTCCCTGGGGGCGGAAGCACAGATACGCAGTATTTT
>few|TRBJ1-4|NA|TRBV5-4
CASSYTGRGEKLFF
TGTGCCAGCAGCTACACAGGACGTGGTGAAAAACTGTTTTTT
>NA|TRBJ2-1|TRBD2|TRBV9
CASSVAGLAGNEQFF
TGTGCCAGCAGCGTAGCAGGGCTAGCGGGAAATGAGCAGTTCTTC
>NA|TRBJ1-1|NA|TRBV29-1
CSAGRAYTEAFF
TGCAGCGCCGGGAGGGCGTACACTGAAGCTTTCTTT